A single sample is the source of the 3 T cell receptor beta chains below, sequenced in a study of blood T cell repertoires in COVID-19. Clones were read by immunoSEQ multiplex PCR, and TCRdb kept only the in-frame ones, dropping some. Of some 520,000 clones detected, approximately 92% appear once; the ten largest clones hold about 1%. Material for sequencing was peripheral blood. The receptors were sampled from a man aged 18 to 29 with COVID-19, enrolled during active disease.

This sequence joins TRBV5-5 and TRBJ2-7; tentative D call: TRBD2 (7 bases). The germline gives CDR1 SGHKS, CDR2 YYEKEE (reference sequence). Deletions cut 4 bases from V and 4 bases from J, with 15 bases between. This CDR3 has 14 residues. This CDR3 is CASSPTGGLYEQYF. CDR3 coding DNA: TGTGCCAGCAGCCCTACGGGGGGCTTGTACGAGCAGTACTTC.

CDR3 in amino acids: CASSNSARGNYGYTF. CDR3 bases: TGTGCCAGCAGTAACTCGGCAAGGGGTAACTATGGCTACACCTTC. V is TRBV27 and J is TRBJ1-2; TRBD1 is a possible D gene (5 bases). Per the germline V gene, CDR1 is MNHEY and CDR2 is SMNVEV (reference sequence). V was pared by 5 bases and J by 1 base, with 14 bases between. This CDR3 region has 15 residues.

The V call is TRBV7-2, the J call TRBJ2-7; possible D gene TRBD1, 6 bases. The germline gives CDR1 SGHTA, CDR2 FQGNSA. The V and J ends lost 3 bases and 3 bases respectively, with 12 bases between them. This CDR3 is 14 amino acids long. The CDR3 region is CASSLLGQYYEQYF. CDR3 in DNA: TGTGCCAGCAGCTTGCTTGGACAGTACTACGAGCAGTACTTC.